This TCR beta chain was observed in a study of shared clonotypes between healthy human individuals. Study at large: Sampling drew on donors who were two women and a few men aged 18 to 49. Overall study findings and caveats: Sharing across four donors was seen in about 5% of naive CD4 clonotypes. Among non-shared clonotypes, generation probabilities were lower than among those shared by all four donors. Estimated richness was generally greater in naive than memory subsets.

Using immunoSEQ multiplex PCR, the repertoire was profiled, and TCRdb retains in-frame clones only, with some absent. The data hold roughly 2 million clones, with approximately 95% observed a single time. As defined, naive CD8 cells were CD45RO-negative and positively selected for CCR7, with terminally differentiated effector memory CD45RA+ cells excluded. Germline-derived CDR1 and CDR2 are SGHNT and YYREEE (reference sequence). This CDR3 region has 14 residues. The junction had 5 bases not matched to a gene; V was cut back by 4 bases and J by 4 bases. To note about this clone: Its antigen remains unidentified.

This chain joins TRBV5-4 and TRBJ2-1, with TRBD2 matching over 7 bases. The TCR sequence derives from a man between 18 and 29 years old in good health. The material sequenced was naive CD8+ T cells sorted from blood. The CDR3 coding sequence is TGTGCCAGCAGCGATGCTAGCGGATACAATGAGCAGTTCTTC. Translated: CASSDASGYNEQFF.